This T cell receptor beta chain was obtained from a study of blood T cell repertoires in COVID-19. Study-level background: The origin of the acute and convalescent COVID-19 samples was the United States, Italy and Spain. Nucleic acid was either cDNA or gDNA, and it came from T cells, B-cell-depleted T cells, or PBMCs.

As handled by the study authors: Reference gene primer amplification gave nucleated cell count estimates. The protocol was immunoSEQ multiplex PCR, while the TCRdb copy is restricted to in-frame clones and leaves out a portion. V and J calls and clone size come straight from that table; D and trimming were deduced from the DNA. The sample includes tens of thousands of clones, about 73% seen only once; the top ten take roughly 27%. Sequenced material: peripheral blood. The receptor comes from a woman older than 75 with acute or convalescent COVID-19.

The CDR3 DNA sequence: TGTGCCAGCTCACCTCCGCTAACAGGTGCCAAATACAATGAGCAGTTCTTC. Its translation is CASSPPLTGAKYNEQFF. This sequence joins TRBV18 and TRBJ2-1, with D possibly being TRBD1 (5 bases). Germline-derived CDR1 and CDR2 are KGHSH and LQKENI. The length of the CDR3 is 17 residues. The V gene lost 3 bases and the J gene lost 4 bases, with 19 bases spanning the gap.